A selection of T cell receptor beta chains follows, all from one sample in a study of blood T cell repertoires in COVID-19. Generated by immunoSEQ multiplex PCR, the TCRdb table keeps only in-frame clones and is missing some. The sample holds 200,000 to 300,000 clones, roughly nine tenths seen once. The sample comprised peripheral blood. The origin of the receptors is a man in his 60s with acute or convalescent COVID-19. CDR3s include the opening cysteine and the closing phenylalanine or tryptophan. The order of the fields is CDR3 protein, CDR3 DNA, J gene, CDR3 length, clone size, D gene, V gene. D genes are given only for firm matches. The size of a clone is reported for some rows only, either as once, few or many, or as a class for expanded clones.

CDR3aa: CASSRSGTRAGELFF
CDR3nt: TGTGCCAGCAGTCGTAGCGGGACGCGGGCCGGGGAGCTGTTTTTT
j_gene: TRBJ2-2
len: 15
abundance: .
d_gene: TRBD2
v_gene: TRBV6-2/TRBV6-3

CDR3aa: CASSGGQGAREQYF
CDR3nt: TGTGCCAGCAGTGGAGGACAGGGGGCGCGGGAGCAGTACTTC
j_gene: TRBJ2-7
len: 14
abundance: .
d_gene: TRBD1
v_gene: TRBV28

CDR3aa: CAWSRPGLAVYNEQFF
CDR3nt: TGTGCCTGGAGTCGCCCGGGACTAGCGGTCTACAATGAGCAGTTCTTC
j_gene: TRBJ2-1
len: 16
abundance: .
d_gene: TRBD2
v_gene: TRBV30

CDR3aa: CASGNGGAPPQHF
CDR3nt: TGTGCCAGCGGTAACGGCGGAGCGCCGCCCCAGCATTTT
j_gene: TRBJ1-5
len: 13
abundance: .
d_gene: .
v_gene: TRBV6-5

CDR3aa: CASSLFGVETQYF
CDR3nt: TGTGCCAGCAGCTTATTCGGGGTTGAGACCCAGTACTTC
j_gene: TRBJ2-5
len: 13
abundance: .
d_gene: .
v_gene: TRBV7-9

CDR3aa: CASSLGGQASGNTIYF
CDR3nt: TGCGCCAGCAGCTTGGGCGGACAAGCCTCTGGAAACACCATATATTTT
j_gene: TRBJ1-3
len: 16
abundance: .
d_gene: .
v_gene: TRBV5-1

CDR3aa: CSASVANEQFF
CDR3nt: TGCAGTGCTAGCGTAGCGAACGAGCAGTTCTTC
j_gene: TRBJ2-1
len: 11
abundance: .
d_gene: .
v_gene: TRBV20-1

CDR3aa: CASSKKGGGPYEQYF
CDR3nt: TGTGCCAGCAGCAAAAAGGGGGGGGGCCCGTACGAGCAGTACTTC
j_gene: TRBJ2-7
len: 15
abundance: .
d_gene: .
v_gene: TRBV13

CDR3aa: CASSYGWDRQETQYF
CDR3nt: TGTGCCAGCAGTTACGGCTGGGACAGGCAAGAGACCCAGTACTTC
j_gene: TRBJ2-5
len: 15
abundance: .
d_gene: TRBD1
v_gene: TRBV6-2/TRBV6-3

CDR3aa: CASSELAPYEQYF
CDR3nt: TGTGCCAGCAGTGAACTAGCGCCATACGAGCAGTACTTC
j_gene: TRBJ2-7
len: 13
abundance: .
d_gene: .
v_gene: TRBV2

CDR3aa: CASSYEGGRISNQPQHF
CDR3nt: TGTGCCAGCAGCTACGAGGGGGGGAGGATTAGCAATCAGCCCCAGCATTTT
j_gene: TRBJ1-5
len: 17
abundance: .
d_gene: .
v_gene: TRBV5-8

CDR3aa: CAISVASGNEQFF
CDR3nt: TGTGCCATCAGTGTGGCTAGCGGGAATGAGCAGTTCTTC
j_gene: TRBJ2-1
len: 13
abundance: many
d_gene: TRBD2
v_gene: TRBV10-3

CDR3aa: CASSQRARLAGGIYEQYF
CDR3nt: TGTGCCAGTAGTCAACGCGCCCGACTAGCGGGAGGGATCTACGAGCAGTACTTC
j_gene: TRBJ2-7
len: 18
abundance: .
d_gene: TRBD2
v_gene: TRBV19

CDR3aa: CARSWLQGWEKLFF
CDR3nt: TGTGCCAGAAGCTGGTTACAGGGGTGGGAAAAACTGTTTTTT
j_gene: TRBJ1-4
len: 14
abundance: .
d_gene: TRBD1
v_gene: TRBV5-3

CDR3aa: CASSSRVTDTQYF
CDR3nt: TGTGCCAGTAGTAGCAGGGTTACAGATACGCAGTATTTT
j_gene: TRBJ2-3
len: 13
abundance: .
d_gene: .
v_gene: TRBV19

CDR3aa: CASSVSNPGGETQYF
CDR3nt: TGTGCCAGCAGCGTATCAAACCCGGGAGGAGAGACCCAGTACTTC
j_gene: TRBJ2-5
len: 15
abundance: once
d_gene: TRBD2
v_gene: TRBV9

CDR3aa: CASTTTGMNTEAFF
CDR3nt: TGTGCCAGCACCACGACAGGCATGAACACTGAAGCTTTCTTT
j_gene: TRBJ1-1
len: 14
abundance: .
d_gene: .
v_gene: TRBV19

CDR3aa: CASSLQGETQYF
CDR3nt: TGTGCCAGCAGCCTCCAGGGAGAGACCCAGTACTTC
j_gene: TRBJ2-5
len: 12
abundance: once
d_gene: .
v_gene: TRBV11-2

CDR3aa: CASTPTANYGYTF
CDR3nt: TGTGCCAGCACCCCGACAGCTAACTATGGCTACACCTTC
j_gene: TRBJ1-2
len: 13
abundance: .
d_gene: .
v_gene: TRBV12-3/TRBV12-4

CDR3aa: CASKLGGANTEAFF
CDR3nt: TGTGCCAGCAAACTCGGCGGGGCGAACACTGAAGCTTTCTTT
j_gene: TRBJ1-1
len: 14
abundance: once
d_gene: .
v_gene: TRBV28

CDR3aa: CASSLTPGTSETYEQYF
CDR3nt: TGTGCCAGCAGCTTAACACCCGGGACTAGCGAAACCTACGAGCAGTACTTC
j_gene: TRBJ2-7
len: 17
abundance: .
d_gene: TRBD2
v_gene: TRBV7-9

CDR3aa: CASSLLGQEQFF
CDR3nt: TGTGCCAGCAGTTTATTGGGGCAAGAGCAGTTCTTC
j_gene: TRBJ2-1
len: 12
abundance: .
d_gene: .
v_gene: TRBV27

CDR3aa: CSASNPLDTGELFF
CDR3nt: TGCAGTGCCAGTAACCCCTTAGACACCGGGGAGCTGTTTTTT
j_gene: TRBJ2-2
len: 14
abundance: few
d_gene: .
v_gene: TRBV20-1